A selection of T cell receptor beta chains follows, all from one sample in a study of shared clonotypes between healthy human individuals. Sequencing was performed with immunoSEQ multiplex PCR; in TCRdb, only in-frame clones are kept and a portion is missing. The repertoire holds some 800,000 clones, almost 95% seen once, with around 24% in the top ten. The material sequenced was naive CD8+ T cells sorted from blood. The receptor source for this set is a man younger than 45 in good health. CDR3s include the opening cysteine and the closing phenylalanine or tryptophan. The order of the fields is clone size, J gene, V gene, D gene, CDR3 DNA, CDR3 protein. The D gene is left open where the match is weak. Some rows have no size entry. The others give once, few or many, or a class for an expanded clone.

>.|TRBJ1-1|TRBV7-9|.
TGTGCCAGCAGCTCGATCAGGGGCATGAACACTGAAGCTTTCTTT
CASSSIRGMNTEAFF
>.|TRBJ2-5|TRBV7-9|.
TGTGCCAGCAGCAACTCTCGTGATGGCAGGGATCACCAAGAGACCCAGTACTTC
CASSNSRDGRDHQETQYF
>.|TRBJ2-1|TRBV5-4|TRBD2
TGTGCCAGCAGCTTCCCCGGGACTAGCGGGGTATCCTACAATGAGCAGTTCTTC
CASSFPGTSGVSYNEQFF
>.|TRBJ2-3|TRBV5-4|TRBD2
TGTGCCAGCCGGGACTACACAGATACGCAGTATTTT
CASRDYTDTQYF
>.|TRBJ1-2|TRBV6-4|.
TGTGCCAGCAGTGACCAGGGGACCCCTAATGGCTACACCTTC
CASSDQGTPNGYTF
>.|TRBJ2-1|TRBV19|.
TGTGCCAGTAGTATTGGGGTCGAGCAGTTCTTC
CASSIGVEQFF
>.|TRBJ2-7|TRBV2|TRBD1
TGTGCCGGGGGACAGCGTTCCTACGAGCAGTACTTC
CAGGQRSYEQYF
>few|TRBJ2-5|TRBV7-2|.
TGTGCCAGCAGTCCAGGTGGGACCCAGTACTTC
CASSPGGTQYF
>few|TRBJ2-7|TRBV27|TRBD2
TGTGCCACTAGCGGGAGTGGTTACGAGCAGTACTTC
CATSGSGYEQYF
>.|TRBJ2-7|TRBV11-3|.
TGTGCCAGCAGCTTAAAGGCGGGACTCTCGGACGAGCAGTACTTC
CASSLKAGLSDEQYF
>.|TRBJ2-1|TRBV19|.
TGTGCCAGTAGTATCAGGGGCTCCTACAATGAGCAGTTCTTC
CASSIRGSYNEQFF
>many|TRBJ2-1|TRBV7-2|.
TGTGCCAGCAGCTTATGGTTAGCTAGAAACAATGAGCAGTTCTTC
CASSLWLARNNEQFF
>.|TRBJ2-4|TRBV28|.
TGTGCCAGCAGCCCCCGTGGACATATCTTAGCCAAAAACATTCAGTACTTC
CASSPRGHILAKNIQYF
>.|TRBJ2-5|TRBV7-2|.
TGTGCCAGCAGCAGCGGGACAGATGAGACCCAGTACTTC
CASSSGTDETQYF
>.|TRBJ1-5|TRBV7-9|TRBD1
TGTGCCAGCAGCTTAGGACAGGGGAATCAGCCCCAGCATTTT
CASSLGQGNQPQHF
>.|TRBJ2-1|TRBV7-9|TRBD2
TGTGCCAGCAGCTTTGTGCGGGAGTCGCACAATGAGCAGTTCTTC
CASSFVRESHNEQFF
>.|TRBJ1-5|TRBV11-2|.
TGTGCCAGCAGCTTGCAAAAGGGCCAGCCCCAGCATTTT
CASSLQKGQPQHF
>.|TRBJ2-2|TRBV27|TRBD1
TGTGCCAGCAGTTTATCGACGGGGACAGCGACCGGGGAGCTGTTTTTT
CASSLSTGTATGELFF
>.|TRBJ2-6|TRBV6-4|.
TGTGCCAGCAGCCTGAGGGGTGAAGGGGCCAACGTCCTGACTTTC
CASSLRGEGANVLTF
>.|TRBJ1-2|TRBV7-9|TRBD1
TGTGCCAGCAGGACAGGGTTCTATGGCTACACCTTC
CASRTGFYGYTF
>.|TRBJ1-5|TRBV28|TRBD1
TGTGCCAGCAGTCCAGGACAGGGGGATCAGCCCCAGCATTTT
CASSPGQGDQPQHF
>.|TRBJ2-7|TRBV27|TRBD1
TGTGCCAGCAGAAGAGGACAGGGATACGAGCAGTACTTC
CASRRGQGYEQYF
>.|TRBJ2-1|TRBV5-4|TRBD2
TGTGCCAGCAGCTCTCAACTAGCGGGAGTTTACAATGAGCAGTTCTTC
CASSSQLAGVYNEQFF
>.|TRBJ2-1|TRBV5-6|.
TGTGCCAGCAGCTTCAACGGGCTGAACTACAATGAGCAGTTCTTC
CASSFNGLNYNEQFF
>.|TRBJ2-1|TRBV5-5|.
TGTGCCAGCAGCTCCCCCGTAAGCAATGAGCAGTTCTTC
CASSSPVSNEQFF
>.|TRBJ1-5|TRBV6-1|.
TGTGCCAGCAGTGAAGATAGGCGAGTACATAGCAATCAGCCCCAGCATTTT
CASSEDRRVHSNQPQHF
>.|TRBJ2-7|TRBV7-9|.
TGTGCCAGCAGTCACACGTACGAGCAGTACTTC
CASSHTYEQYF
>.|TRBJ2-3|TRBV27|.
TGTGCCAGCAGTGCTTTCGGGGAGCTCACAGATACGCAGTATTTT
CASSAFGELTDTQYF
>.|TRBJ1-2|TRBV5-1|TRBD1
TGCGCCAGCAGCTTGGGGACAGGGGGCGGCTATGGCTACACCTTC
CASSLGTGGGYGYTF
>.|TRBJ2-1|TRBV4-3|TRBD2
TGCGCCAGCAGCCAAGAGGGGGGGGGCTACAATGAGCAGTTCTTC
CASSQEGGGYNEQFF
>.|TRBJ2-1|TRBV6-6|.
TGTGCCAGCAGTTACTCGTGGGGTGACGAGCAGTTCTTC
CASSYSWGDEQFF
>.|TRBJ2-1|TRBV7-9|.
TGTGCCAGCAGCTCAGGAGTTTACAATGAGCAGTTCTTC
CASSSGVYNEQFF
>.|TRBJ2-7|TRBV29-1|.
TGCAGCGTTGAAGTCCAACGGGACTCCTACGAGCAGTACTTC
CSVEVQRDSYEQYF
>.|TRBJ2-1|TRBV7-9|.
TGTGCCAGCAGCGGTCGGGAGACCTCCTACAATGAGCAGTTCTTC
CASSGRETSYNEQFF
>.|TRBJ2-7|TRBV2|TRBD2
TGTGCCAGCAGTACCCGGGGGACTAGCGGGAGCGAGCAGTACTTC
CASSTRGTSGSEQYF
>.|TRBJ2-1|TRBV29-1|TRBD1
TGCAGCGTTGAAGGACAGGGGGCCTACAATGAGCAGTTCTTC
CSVEGQGAYNEQFF
>.|TRBJ2-2|TRBV29-1|.
TGCAGCGTTTCAGCAGGGGTAGGGAACACCGGGGAGCTGTTTTTT
CSVSAGVGNTGELFF
>.|TRBJ2-7|TRBV9|.
TGTGCCAGCAGCCACCAGTGCGGGTGGTTTAACGAGCAGTACTTC
CASSHQCGWFNEQYF
>.|TRBJ2-1|TRBV7-9|.
TGTGCCAGCAGCCACCAAGCGGGTACATCCTACAATGAGCAGTTCTTC
CASSHQAGTSYNEQFF
>.|TRBJ2-3|TRBV27|TRBD2
TGTGCCAGCAGTTCTCGAGACCCCCAGCGGGAGCCTTCTTGGGATACGCAGTATTTT
CASSSRDPQREPSWDTQYF
>.|TRBJ2-6|TRBV15|.
TGTGCCACCAGCAATACCCCTATCCGCTCTGGGGCCAACGTCCTGACTTTC
CATSNTPIRSGANVLTF
>.|TRBJ1-5|TRBV28|TRBD1
TGTGCCAGCAGTCTCAGGGGGCTTCAGCCCCAGCATTTT
CASSLRGLQPQHF
>.|TRBJ1-5|TRBV27|TRBD1
TGTGCCAGCAGTAAAAGACAGGGGGCCCCCAATCAGCCCCAGCATTTT
CASSKRQGAPNQPQHF
>once|TRBJ2-7|TRBV14|.
TGTGCCAGCAGCCAACTTAGGACGGCCTACGAGCAGTACTTC
CASSQLRTAYEQYF
>.|TRBJ2-4|TRBV25-1|TRBD2
TGTGCCACCAGTAGCCGGGGAGGGCTTCTTGAAAACATTCAGTACTTC
CATSSRGGLLENIQYF
>once|TRBJ2-7|TRBV27|.
TGTGCCAGCAGTGCACTAACGACAGGTTTCGACTCCTACGAGCAGTACTTC
CASSALTTGFDSYEQYF
>.|TRBJ2-7|TRBV4-1|TRBD2
TGCGCCAGCAGCCAAAGGGGAGGGAGCGAGCAGTACTTC
CASSQRGGSEQYF
>.|TRBJ2-5|TRBV5-6|TRBD1
TGTGCCAGCAGCTTTGAGACAGGGTTGGTGGAGACCCAGTACTTC
CASSFETGLVETQYF
>.|TRBJ2-2|TRBV2|.
TGTGCCAGCAGTGAATTCGCTACCGGGGAGCTGTTTTTT
CASSEFATGELFF
>.|TRBJ2-7|TRBV4-1|.
TGCGCCAGCAGCCAGGCTACAGGGATCTACGAGCAGTACTTC
CASSQATGIYEQYF
>.|TRBJ2-6|TRBV4-3|.
TGCGCCAGCAGCCCTAGTTCTGGGGCCAACGTCCTGACTTTC
CASSPSSGANVLTF
>once|TRBJ2-7|TRBV11-3|TRBD2
TGTGCCAGCAGCCCCCCCGAAGGGCTAGCGGGCGTAGTCCTGAGGCAGTACTTC
CASSPPEGLAGVVLRQYF
>.|TRBJ1-2|TRBV19|TRBD1
TGTGCCAGTAGTTGGGGGACAGGGGCTAACTATGGCTACACCTTC
CASSWGTGANYGYTF
>.|TRBJ1-1|TRBV6-5|.
TGTGCCAGCAGTTACTTAGGGGGGGACACTGAAGCTTTCTTT
CASSYLGGDTEAFF
>.|TRBJ2-1|TRBV9|TRBD2
TGTGCCAGCAGCGTAGAAGGACTAGTTTTCAATGAGCAGTTCTTC
CASSVEGLVFNEQFF
>.|TRBJ2-7|TRBV11-2|.
TGTGCCAGCAGCTTAGAACAGGGTGGCTACGAGCAGTACTTC
CASSLEQGGYEQYF
>.|TRBJ2-5|TRBV4-1|.
TGCGCCAGCAGCCAAGATCCAGGGGTTCAAGAGACCCAGTACTTC
CASSQDPGVQETQYF
>.|TRBJ2-1|TRBV27|TRBD2
TGTGCCAGCAGACTAGCGGGACGCTCCTACAATGAGCAGTTCTTC
CASRLAGRSYNEQFF
>.|TRBJ2-3|TRBV7-2|TRBD2
TGTGCCAGCAGCTTAGCCTCCAGCGGGATCTTCCTGGTCACAGATACGCAGTATTTT
CASSLASSGIFLVTDTQYF
>.|TRBJ2-1|TRBV7-9|.
TGTGCCAGCAGCCCGAGCGAGAATGAGCAGTTCTTC
CASSPSENEQFF